The 14 T cell receptor beta chains listed next were all sequenced from one sample in a study of blood T cell repertoires in COVID-19. Sequencing was performed with immunoSEQ multiplex PCR; in TCRdb, only in-frame clones are kept and a portion is missing. Of fewer than 250,000 clones detected, approximately 85% appear once; the ten largest clones hold about 4%. The sequenced sample consisted of peripheral blood. The receptors here all came from a man aged 50-59 years with acute or convalescent COVID-19.

V usage is TRBV7-8 and J usage is TRBJ1-1; 9 bases map to TRBD1. V dropped 2 bases and J dropped 11; count of bases not matched to a gene: 12. There are 15 residues in the CDR3. Germline values: CDR1 SGHVS, CDR2 FQNEAQ. The CDR3 bases are TGTGCCAGCAGCTTATTCCCGGGACAGGGCCTAGGGGCTTTCTTT. Protein sequence: CASSLFPGQGLGAFF. The variable domain in full, with the rest retrieved from reference TRBV7-8 and TRBJ1-1, is GAGVSQSPRYKVAKRGQDVALRCDPISGHVSLFWYQQALGQGPEFLTYFQNEAQLDKSGLPSDRFFAERPEGSVSTLKIQRTQQEDSAVYLCASSLFPGQGLGAFFGQGTRLTVV.

The chain employs TRBV4-1 and TRBJ2-7; D uncertain. Germline-derived CDR1 and CDR2 are MGHRA and YSYEKL. The CDR3 runs to 15 residues. The ends were cut back, 3 bases at V and 4 bases at J, with 16 bases in the middle. CDR3 loop: CASSHPAPQHYEQYF. CDR3 in DNA: TGCGCCAGCAGCCACCCCGCCCCACAACATTACGAGCAGTACTTC.

About this clone: Other DNA sequences of this sample code for an identical CDR3. J is TRBJ2-5 and V is TRBV18, with a weak D call TRBD1 (6 bases). The ends were cut back, 3 bases at V and 3 bases at J, with 8 bases in the middle. Germline V gives CDR1 KGHSH, CDR2 LQKENI. The CDR3 totals 13 residues. The CDR3 nucleotides read TGTGCCAGCTCACCCGGACAGAAAGAGACCCAGTACTTC. This translates into CASSPGQKETQYF.

The rearrangement joins TRBV11-2 to TRBJ2-5; a weak D match, TRBD2 (6 bases). CDR3 size: 13 residues. The V end lost 8 bases, the J end lost 2 bases, and 12 bases lay between the germline ends. In germline, CDR1 is SGHAT, CDR2 FQNNGV. The CDR3 bases are TGTGCCAGCTCCGGGACTTTTCAAGAGACCCAGTACTTC. It yields the protein CASSGTFQETQYF.

The rearrangement links TRBV23-1 to TRBJ1-4, with unresolved D. TRBV23-1 is an ORF; its function is uncertain. The CDR3 is made up of 19 amino acids. The V end was cut by 8 bases, the J end by 6 bases, with 31 bases between. CDR3 sequence: CASHDPFPHWRESDEKLFF. CDR3 nucleotides: TGCGCCAGCCATGACCCCTTTCCACACTGGAGGGAGTCGGATGAAAAACTGTTTTTT.

In its sample, this clone was seen many times. The chain links TRBV4-1 to TRBJ2-7; 12 nucleotides align to TRBD2. Germline-derived CDR1 and CDR2 are MGHRA and YSYEKL. J lost 1 base, V lost 1 base, and 5 bases had no gene match. CDR3 length equals 17 residues. This chain's CDR3 is CASSQGTSGKRSYEQYF. For the CDR3, the DNA is TGCGCCAGCAGCCAAGGGACTAGCGGGAAGAGATCCTACGAGCAGTACTTC.

The rearrangement uses TRBV6-5 and TRBJ1-2; D perhaps matches TRBD1 (6 bases). Trimming took 8 bases from V and 1 from J, leaving 17 bases between them. This CDR3 contains 15 residues. Germline V lookup: CDR1 MNHEY, CDR2 SVGAGI. CDR3 DNA sequence: TGTGCCAGCCTGGTCGGGGGGCGATTTAACTATGGCTACACCTTC. Its protein product is CASLVGGRFNYGYTF.

The genes are TRBV7-3 and TRBJ2-7, with 8 positions matching TRBD2. Germline V gene sequence: CDR1 SGHTA, CDR2 FQGTGA. With 0 bases clipped from V and 6 bases from J, the junction kept 10 bases outside the gene matches. There are 16 residues in the CDR3. The CDR3 bases are TGTGCCAGCAGCTTAACGAACAGCGGGAGCAAACGCGAGCAGTACTTC. This gives the protein CASSLTNSGSKREQYF.

The rearrangement uses TRBV27 and TRBJ2-7; 7 positions agree with TRBD1. The CDR3 spans 14 residues. Germline V CDR1 and CDR2: MNHEY, SMNVEV (reference sequence). J gave up 7 bases and V 3 bases, and 9 bases lay outside the gene matches. CDR3 DNA: TGTGCCAGCAGTTTTACTACAGGGGTCGGAGAGCAGTACTTC. It encodes CASSFTTGVGEQYF.

This chain links TRBV6-6 with TRBJ2-1; D possibly corresponds to TRBD1 (5 bases). CDR3 length: 11 amino acids. Germline V gene sequence: CDR1 MNHNY, CDR2 SVGAGI (reference sequence). V lost 10 bases to trimming and J lost 8 bases, with 12 bases between them. CDR3 sequence: CATRLGHEQFF. The CDR3 coding sequence is TGTGCCACTAGGTTGGGGCATGAGCAGTTCTTC.

The chain carries TRBV5-1 and TRBJ2-7; D unclear. Germline V gene sequence: CDR1 SGHRS, CDR2 YFSETQ. The V end was cut by 4 bases, the J end by 6 bases, with 11 bases between. The CDR3 consists of 12 residues. CDR3 nucleotides: TGCGCCAGCAGCGGTTCTAGAGGCGAGCAGTACTTC. It encodes CASSGSRGEQYF.

V and J are TRBV5-6 and TRBJ1-1; no reliable D call. Germline V lookup: CDR1 SGHDT, CDR2 YYEEEE. The V and J ends lost 5 bases and 4 bases respectively, with 9 bases between them. The CDR3 sequence is 12 residues long. The DNA for the CDR3 is TGTGCCAGCAGTCTCCTTAGCACTGAAGCTTTCTTT. This gives the protein CASSLLSTEAFF.

The chain is built from TRBV19 and TRBJ1-1; unclear D gene. The CDR3 totals 10 residues. Trimming cost V 7 bases and J 4 bases, with 4 bases left between them. Germline CDR1 and CDR2: LNHDA and SQIVND (reference sequence). The CDR3 coding sequence is TGTGCCAGTAAGAGCACTGAAGCTTTCTTT. Its translation is CASKSTEAFF.

The rearrangement links TRBV6-5 to TRBJ2-7; tentative D call: TRBD1 (5 bases). The ends were cut back, 2 bases at V and 2 bases at J, with 13 bases in the middle. CDR1 MNHEY and CDR2 SVGAGI come from the germline V gene. The CDR3 consists of 15 residues. CDR3 protein: CASSYSQGQTYEQYF. The CDR3, as DNA: TGTGCCAGCAGTTACAGCCAGGGCCAAACCTACGAGCAGTACTTC.